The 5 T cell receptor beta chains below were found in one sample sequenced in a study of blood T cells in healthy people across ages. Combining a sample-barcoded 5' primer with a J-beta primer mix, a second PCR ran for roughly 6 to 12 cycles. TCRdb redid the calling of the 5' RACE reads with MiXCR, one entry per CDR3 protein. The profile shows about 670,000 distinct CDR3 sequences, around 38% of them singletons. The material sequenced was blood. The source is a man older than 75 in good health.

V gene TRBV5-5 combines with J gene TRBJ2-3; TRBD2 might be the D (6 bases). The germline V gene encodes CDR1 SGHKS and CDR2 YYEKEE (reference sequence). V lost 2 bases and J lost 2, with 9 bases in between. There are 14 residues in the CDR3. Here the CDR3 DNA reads TGTGCCAGCAGCTTCGGGCGGGACACAGATACGCAGTATTTT. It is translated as CASSFGRDTDTQYF.

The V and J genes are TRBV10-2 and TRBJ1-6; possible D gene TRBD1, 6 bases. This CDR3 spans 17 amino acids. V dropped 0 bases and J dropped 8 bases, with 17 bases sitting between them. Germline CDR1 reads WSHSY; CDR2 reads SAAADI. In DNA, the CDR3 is TGCGCCAGCAGTGAGTCTGTCCGGGGGGCGCAGGATTCACCCCTCCACTTT. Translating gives CASSESVRGAQDSPLHF.

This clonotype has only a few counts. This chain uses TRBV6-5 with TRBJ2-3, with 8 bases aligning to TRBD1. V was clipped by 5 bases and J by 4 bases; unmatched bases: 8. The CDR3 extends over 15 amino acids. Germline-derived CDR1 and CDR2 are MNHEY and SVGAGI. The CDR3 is CASSPRTGLADTQYF. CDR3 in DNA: TGTGCCAGCAGTCCCCGGACAGGGTTGGCAGATACGCAGTATTTT.

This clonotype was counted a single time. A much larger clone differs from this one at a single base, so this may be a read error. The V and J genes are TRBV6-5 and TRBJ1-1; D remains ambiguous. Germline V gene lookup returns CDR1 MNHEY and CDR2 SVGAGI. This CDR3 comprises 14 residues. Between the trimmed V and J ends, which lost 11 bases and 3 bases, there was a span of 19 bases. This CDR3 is CAGTEIDGYTEAFF. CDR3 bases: TGTGCCGGCACGGAGATCGACGGATACACTGAAGCTTTCTTT.

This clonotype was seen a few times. The CDR3 loop is CASTRGQGLTGANVLTF. The CDR3, as DNA: TGTGCCAGCACCCGGGGACAGGGGCTTACCGGGGCCAACGTCCTGACTTTC. J is TRBJ2-6 and V is TRBV7-2; 10 bases align to TRBD1. V shed 7 bases and J 4 bases; nucleotides not matched to a gene: 10. The CDR3 spans 17 residues. Germline V lookup: CDR1 SGHTA, CDR2 FQGNSA.